This entry features one T cell receptor beta chain sequence. The antigen remains undetermined. The sample comes from a study of neoadjuvant nivolumab and ipilimumab in lung cancer. Study information: The combination arm added day-1 ipilimumab 1 mg/kg to nivolumab 3 mg/kg on days 1, 15, 29.

Germline V gene sequence: CDR1 SGHAT, CDR2 FQNNGV. This CDR3 has 13 residues. V dropped 5 bases and J dropped 8 bases, with 15 bases sitting between them. Points from the study as a whole: Blood richness before therapy tracked richness in tumors resected after neoadjuvant therapy.

Sequencing used immunoSEQ multiplex PCR; TCRdb keeps in-frame clones, though not all of them. The sample gives roughly 49,000 clones, 80% to 90% of which show up once; around 3.8% is in the top ten. This sequence joins TRBV11-2 and TRBJ1-2, with a possible D match to TRBD1 (6 bases). This TCR was sampled from an adult with non-small cell lung cancer. Some clones in this sample may be carry-over from other donors' samples. The sequences come from blood, collected before neoadjuvant nivolumab, alone or with ipilimumab. Written as DNA, the CDR3 is TGTGCCAGCAGCGTAAGGGGGGGCCGGGGCTACACCTTC. Translating gives CASSVRGGRGYTF.